This T cell receptor beta chain derives from a study of beta chain features in type 1 diabetes. Reverse transcribing all isolated RNA meant expressed TCRB transcripts were sequenced. Measured with immunoSEQ multiplex PCR; TCRdb has only the in-frame clones, and not every one. The table shows about 250,000 clones, with about 14% occurring only once. This clone showed up just a few times. Sorting based on CD45RO/CCR7/CD25/CD127/CD95/CD27 separated CD4+ naive, central memory, regulatory and stem cell-like memory cells. V lost 8 bases and J 0 bases, leaving 10 bases between the germline ends. The CDR3 contains 13 residues. Per germline, CDR1 SEHNR and CDR2 FQNEAQ (reference sequence).

The TCR was taken from a woman aged 40 to 49 in good health. The chain carries TRBV7-9 and TRBJ1-1, with D tentatively TRBD1 (6 bases). Sequencing input: naive CD4+ T cells from blood. The CDR3 loop is CASWEGVNTEAFF. CDR3 in DNA: TGTGCCAGCTGGGAGGGGGTGAACACTGAAGCTTTCTTT. Full variable domain (rest looked up from reference TRBV7-9 and TRBJ1-1): DTGVSQNPRHKITKRGQNVTFRCDPISEHNRLYWYRQTLGQGPEFLTYFQNEAQLEKSRLLSDRFSAERPKGSFSTLEIQRTEQGDSAMYLCASWEGVNTEAFFGQGTRLTVV.